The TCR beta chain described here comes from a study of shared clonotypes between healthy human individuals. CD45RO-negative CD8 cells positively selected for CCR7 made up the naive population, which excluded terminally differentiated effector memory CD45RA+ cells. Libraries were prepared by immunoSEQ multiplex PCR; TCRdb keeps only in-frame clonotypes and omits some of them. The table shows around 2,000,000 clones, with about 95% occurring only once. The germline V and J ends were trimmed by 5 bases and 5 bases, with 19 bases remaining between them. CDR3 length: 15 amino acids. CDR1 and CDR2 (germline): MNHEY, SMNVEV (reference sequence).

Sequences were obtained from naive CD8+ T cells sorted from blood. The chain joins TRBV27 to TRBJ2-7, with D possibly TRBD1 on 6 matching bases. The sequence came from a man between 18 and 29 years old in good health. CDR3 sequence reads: CASSPYPTGPHEQYF. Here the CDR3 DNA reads TGTGCCAGCAGTCCATACCCGACAGGTCCACACGAGCAGTACTTC.